The rows below give T cell receptor beta chains drawn from one sample of a study of blood T cell repertoires in COVID-19. Method: immunoSEQ multiplex PCR; TCRdb's copy keeps in-frame clones and lacks some. The table shows 200,000 to 300,000 clones, with roughly 85% occurring only once. Sequences were obtained from PBMCs or T cells enriched from blood (not recorded which). These receptors originate from a woman in her fifties or sixties with acute COVID-19. The CDR3 runs from the conserved cysteine through the conserved F or W. The D gene is left open where the match is weak. Rows give clone size only sometimes, using once, few, many, or a class for an expanded clone.

clone_size j_call v_call d_call cdr3_aa cdr3_nt
. TRBJ1-6 TRBV27 . CATHPGGGNSPLHF TGTGCCACCCACCCCGGGGGGGGAAATTCACCCCTCCACTTT
many TRBJ1-3 TRBV5-8 . CASSFWGPGNTIYF TGTGCCAGCAGCTTTTGGGGGCCGGGAAACACCATATATTTT
. TRBJ1-1 TRBV29-1 . CSVEDQGLNTEAFF TGCAGCGTTGAAGATCAGGGCTTAAACACTGAAGCTTTCTTT
once TRBJ2-6 TRBV5-1 . CASSLSSTGANVLTF TGCGCCAGCAGCTTGTCTAGTACTGGGGCCAACGTCCTGACTTTC
. TRBJ1-1 TRBV6-5 . CASSYRGRFSEAFF TGTGCCAGCAGTTACAGGGGAAGGTTTTCTGAAGCTTTCTTT
. TRBJ2-4 TRBV20-1 TRBD2 CSASQGGGAAKNIQYF TGCAGTGCTAGTCAAGGCGGGGGGGCTGCCAAAAACATTCAGTACTTC
. TRBJ2-7 TRBV11-2 TRBD1 CASSPATGLAGQYF TGTGCCAGCAGCCCTGCGACAGGGCTGGCGGGGCAGTACTTC
. TRBJ1-6 TRBV2 TRBD1 CASGTGVSPLHF TGTGCCAGCGGGACAGGGGTTTCACCCCTCCACTTT
. TRBJ1-4 TRBV9 . CASSVGPQGNEKLFF TGTGCCAGCAGCGTAGGCCCGCAGGGGAATGAAAAACTGTTTTTT
. TRBJ1-1 TRBV15 . CATSRDFGGGNVTF .
. TRBJ2-2 TRBV5-4 . CASSLEYNTGELFF TGTGCCAGCAGCTTGGAATATAACACCGGGGAGCTGTTTTTT
. TRBJ2-3 TRBV29-1 TRBD2 CSVDWGGYTQYF TGCAGCGTTGATTGGGGGGGGTATACGCAGTATTTT
. TRBJ2-2 TRBV3-1/TRBV3-2 TRBD1 CASSTETGEAGELFF TGTGCCAGCAGCACAGAGACAGGGGAGGCCGGGGAGCTGTTTTTT
. TRBJ1-5 TRBV6-5 . CASRARRSSDQPQHF TGTGCCAGCAGGGCCCGGAGGTCTTCTGATCAGCCCCAGCATTTT
few TRBJ1-1 TRBV6-1 . CASSERTATGTEAFF TGTGCCAGCAGTGAGAGGACAGCCACCGGCACTGAAGCTTTCTTT
. TRBJ1-5 TRBV19 . CASQRGVGNQPQHF TGTGCCAGCCAACGGGGGGTCGGCAATCAGCCCCAGCATTTT
. TRBJ1-6 TRBV5-6 TRBD1 CASSFLGQGNSPLHF TGTGCCAGCAGCTTTCTGGGACAGGGGAATTCACCCCTCCACTTT
. TRBJ2-3 TRBV5-6 . CASSLTGTDTQYF TGTGCCAGCAGCTTGACAGGTACAGATACGCAGTATTTT
. TRBJ2-3 TRBV30 TRBD2 CAWAGVDTDTQYF TGTGCCTGGGCGGGGGTTGACACAGATACGCAGTATTTT
. TRBJ2-2 TRBV5-1 . CASSLETRGTGELFF TGCGCCAGCAGCCTAGAGACTAGAGGCACCGGGGAGCTGTTTTTT
. TRBJ1-1 TRBV10-3 . CAISEAGQNTEAFF TGTGCCATCAGTGAGGCAGGGCAGAACACTGAAGCTTTCTTT